One TCR beta chain is described in this entry. Its specific antigen is unknown. The record has no base qualities; no much larger clone is one base away. The data stem from a study of blood T cells in healthy people across ages (dated by TCRdb to the mid-2010s). The study in broad terms: In model experiments, template switching captured about one uniquely barcoded TCR beta cDNA molecule for every two T cells. Donors were grouped into four age groups: young (average 16 years), middle-aged (39), aged (roughly 67) and long-lived (82). To track age-related changes in TCR beta repertoire diversity, the study relied on deep sequencing normalized with unique cDNA molecular identifiers. To avoid experimental bias, donors of different ages were randomly spread across the sequencing lanes. The study analyzed two additional independent replicas of 1 million unique cDNA reads from the same blood draw for two donors, one aged 18 to 29 and one aged 80 or older. Points the paper makes about the study in general: The long-lived group showed more naive CD4+ T cells, fewer expanded clones and increased TCR diversity than the aged group, suggesting age selection. Since profiling was done on bulk unsorted PBMCs, naive and antigen-experienced compartments could not be conclusively compared. Total diversity estimates from one million sequenced T cells were considered lower bounds and underestimates. A strong correlation was found between observed TCR beta diversity and the percentage of naive T cells measured by flow cytometry. Because the CMV infection status of the donors was unknown, age-related changes in expanded clonotypes may potentially have been confounded. Observed TCR beta diversity per million T cells fell roughly linearly with age, and a significant reduction was already apparent by age about 38.

The method was 5' RACE. The instrument was an Illumina HiSeq 2500. A second PCR of about 6 to 11 cycles was performed with a sample-barcoded 5' primer and a J-beta primer mix. A unique molecular identifier was introduced onto each TCR beta cDNA molecule by a template-switch 5' adaptor carrying 12 random nucleotides. Each sample yielded at least 2.5 million CDR3-containing paired-end reads. First-strand cDNA synthesis was performed from all RNA using the Mint cDNA synthesis kit, with priming by a TRBC-specific oligonucleotide. Following uracil-DNA glycosylase treatment, all cDNA underwent a first 18-cycle PCR with the universal primers M1SS and BC2_uni_R. Per the authors' processing: For normalization, 1 million high-quality reads were randomly selected from each sample, with every read carrying a distinct molecular identifier. Reads sharing molecular identifiers were discarded rather than binned into consensus sequences. MiTCR, with a Q25 quality threshold and the strictest error-elimination algorithm, was used for CDR3 identification, clonotype clustering and error correction. A nonparametric unseen species model with Euler transformation was used to estimate a lower bound on total TCR beta diversity. TCRdb took the public reads, trimmed them with fastp at Q25, ran MiXCR for clone calling and kept in-frame beta chains. Identical CDR3 proteins give one entry, which carries the most common genes and DNA. It is TCRdb's table, rather than the study itself, that gives the V and J calls and clone size. The sample yields 700,000 to 900,000 distinct CDR3 sequences; approximately 55% were counted once. Clones ranked in the top ten supply approximately 40% of the sample.

The donors were roughly 39 Caucasian individuals from Russia, aged 6 to 90 years, who were systemically healthy. Around 9.7 milliliters of peripheral blood were collected from each donor into EDTA-treated Vacutainer tubes. Ficoll-Paque density-gradient centrifugation was used to isolate PBMCs, with at least 7 million per sample. Total RNA was extracted from PBMCs with Trizol reagent, with at least 5 micrograms obtained per sample. For every donor, flow cytometry on a PBMC aliquot measured the percentage of naive CD45RAhigh/CD27high T cells. Via the germline V gene, CDR1 is SNHLY and CDR2 FYNNEI. The CDR3 runs 15 amino acids, cysteine and phenylalanine included. CDR3 DNA only is kept here, 45 bases in frame from base 1. Trimming takes 6 bases from V and 0 bases from J, and the germline ends sit 12 bases apart.

This receptor was obtained from a man at least 80 years old in good health. The sequenced sample consisted of blood. The sequence joins TRBV2 to TRBJ2-1; the D gene is perhaps TRBD2, on 6 matching bases. The CDR3 loop reads CASSGDGSSYNEQFF. The DNA sequence reads TGTGCCAGCAGCGGCGACGGGAGCTCCTACAATGAGCAGTTCTTC.